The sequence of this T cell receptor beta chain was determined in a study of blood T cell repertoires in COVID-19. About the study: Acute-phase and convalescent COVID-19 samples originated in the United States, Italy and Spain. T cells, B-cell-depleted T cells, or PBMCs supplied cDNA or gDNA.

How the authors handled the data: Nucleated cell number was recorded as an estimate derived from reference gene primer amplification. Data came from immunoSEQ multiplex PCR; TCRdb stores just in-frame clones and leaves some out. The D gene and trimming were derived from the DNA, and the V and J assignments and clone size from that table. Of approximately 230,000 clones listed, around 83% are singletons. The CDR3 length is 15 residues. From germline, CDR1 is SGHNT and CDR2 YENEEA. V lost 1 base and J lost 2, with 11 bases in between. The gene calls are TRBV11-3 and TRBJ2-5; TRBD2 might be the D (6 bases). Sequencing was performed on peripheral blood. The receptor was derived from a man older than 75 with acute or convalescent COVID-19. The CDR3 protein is CASSLGLREQETQYF. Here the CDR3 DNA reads TGTGCCAGCAGCTTAGGTTTGCGGGAACAAGAGACCCAGTACTTC.